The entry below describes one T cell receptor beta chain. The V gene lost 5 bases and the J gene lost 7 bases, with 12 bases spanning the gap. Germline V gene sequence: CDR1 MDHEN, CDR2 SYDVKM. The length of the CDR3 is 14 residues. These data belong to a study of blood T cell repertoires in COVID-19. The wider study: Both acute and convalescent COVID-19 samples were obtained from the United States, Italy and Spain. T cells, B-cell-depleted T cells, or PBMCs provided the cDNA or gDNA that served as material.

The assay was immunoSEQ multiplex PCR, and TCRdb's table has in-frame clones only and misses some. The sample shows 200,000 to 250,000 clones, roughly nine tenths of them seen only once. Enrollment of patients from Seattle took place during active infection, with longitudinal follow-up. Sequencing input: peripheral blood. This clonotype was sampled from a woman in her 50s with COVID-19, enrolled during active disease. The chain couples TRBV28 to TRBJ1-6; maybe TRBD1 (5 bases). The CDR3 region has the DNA TGTGCCAGCAGTACGTTACAGGCCAATTCACCCCTCCACTTT. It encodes CASSTLQANSPLHF.